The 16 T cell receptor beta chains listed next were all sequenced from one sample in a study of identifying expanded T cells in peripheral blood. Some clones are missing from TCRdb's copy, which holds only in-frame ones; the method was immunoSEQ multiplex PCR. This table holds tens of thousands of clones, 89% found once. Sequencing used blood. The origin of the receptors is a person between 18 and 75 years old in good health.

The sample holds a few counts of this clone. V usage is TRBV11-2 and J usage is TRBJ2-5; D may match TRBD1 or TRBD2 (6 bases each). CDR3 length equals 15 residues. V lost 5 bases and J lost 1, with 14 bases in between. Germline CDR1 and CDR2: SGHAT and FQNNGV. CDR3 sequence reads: CASSPAGQAQETQYF. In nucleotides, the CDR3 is TGTGCCAGCAGCCCCGCGGGACAAGCCCAAGAGACCCAGTACTTC.

CDR3 coding DNA: TGTGCCAGCTCATCCACCTACGGAAACACCATATATTTT. It specifies CASSSTYGNTIYF. This sequence joins TRBV18 and TRBJ1-3; D remains unclear. In germline, CDR1 is KGHSH, CDR2 LQKENI. V lost 5 bases, J lost 4 bases, and 9 bases lay in between. This CDR3 has 13 residues. Combining the CDR3 with reference TRBV18 and TRBJ1-3 gives the whole variable domain NAGVMQNPRHLVRRRGQEARLRCSPMKGHSHVYWYRQLPEEGLKFMVYLQKENIIDESGMPKERFSAEFPKEGPSILRIQQVVRGDSAAYFCASSSTYGNTIYFGEGSWLTVV.

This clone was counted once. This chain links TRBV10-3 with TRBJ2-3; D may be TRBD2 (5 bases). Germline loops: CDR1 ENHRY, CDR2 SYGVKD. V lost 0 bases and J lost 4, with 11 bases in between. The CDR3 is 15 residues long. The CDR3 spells CAISESTRGPDTQYF. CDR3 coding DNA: TGTGCCATCAGTGAGTCGACTCGAGGGCCAGATACGCAGTATTTT.

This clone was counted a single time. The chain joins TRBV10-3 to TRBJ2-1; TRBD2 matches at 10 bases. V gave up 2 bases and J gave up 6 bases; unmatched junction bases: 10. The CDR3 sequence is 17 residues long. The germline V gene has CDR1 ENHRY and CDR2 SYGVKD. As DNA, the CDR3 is TGTGCCATCAGTGAGCCCAGTCTAGCGGGAGTGGGCAATGAGCAGTTCTTC. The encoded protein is CAISEPSLAGVGNEQFF.

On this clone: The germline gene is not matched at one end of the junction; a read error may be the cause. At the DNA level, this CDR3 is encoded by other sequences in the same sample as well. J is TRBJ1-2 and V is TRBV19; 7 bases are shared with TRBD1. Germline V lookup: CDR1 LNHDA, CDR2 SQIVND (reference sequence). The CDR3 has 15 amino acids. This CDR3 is CASSRDRTNDYGYTF. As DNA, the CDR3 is TGTGCCAGCAGTAGGGACAGAACGAATGACTATGGCTACACCTTC.

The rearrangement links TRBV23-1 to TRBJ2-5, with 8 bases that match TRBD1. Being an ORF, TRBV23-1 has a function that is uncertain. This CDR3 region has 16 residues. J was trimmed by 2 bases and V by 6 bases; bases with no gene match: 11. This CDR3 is CASSPGTGSLQETQYF. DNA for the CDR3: TGCGCCAGCAGCCCTGGGACAGGATCACTTCAAGAGACCCAGTACTTC.

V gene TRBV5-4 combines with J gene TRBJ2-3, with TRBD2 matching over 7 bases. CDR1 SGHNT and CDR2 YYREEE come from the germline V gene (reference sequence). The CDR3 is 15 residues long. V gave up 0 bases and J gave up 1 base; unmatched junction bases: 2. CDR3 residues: CASSLGGGGTDTQYF. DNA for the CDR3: TGTGCCAGCAGCTTGGGCGGGGGAGGCACAGATACGCAGTATTTT.

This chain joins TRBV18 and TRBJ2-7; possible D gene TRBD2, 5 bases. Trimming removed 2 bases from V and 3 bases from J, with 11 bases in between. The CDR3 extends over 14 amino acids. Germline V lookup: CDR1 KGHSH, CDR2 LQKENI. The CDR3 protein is CASSPDREIYEQYF. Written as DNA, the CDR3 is TGTGCCAGCTCACCAGATAGGGAGATCTACGAGCAGTACTTC.

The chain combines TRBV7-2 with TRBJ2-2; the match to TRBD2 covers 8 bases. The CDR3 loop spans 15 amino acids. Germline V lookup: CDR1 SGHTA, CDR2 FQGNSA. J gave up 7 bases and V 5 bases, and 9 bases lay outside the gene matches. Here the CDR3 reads CASSLAGGGGGELFF. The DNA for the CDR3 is TGTGCCAGCAGCCTGGCGGGGGGAGGTGGCGGGGAGCTGTTTTTT. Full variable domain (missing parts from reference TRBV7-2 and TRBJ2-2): GAGVSQSPSNKVTEKGKDVELRCDPISGHTALYWYRQSLGQGLEFLIYFQGNSAPDKSGLPSDRFSAERTGGSVSTLTIQRTQQEDSAVYLCASSLAGGGGGELFFGEGSRLTVL.

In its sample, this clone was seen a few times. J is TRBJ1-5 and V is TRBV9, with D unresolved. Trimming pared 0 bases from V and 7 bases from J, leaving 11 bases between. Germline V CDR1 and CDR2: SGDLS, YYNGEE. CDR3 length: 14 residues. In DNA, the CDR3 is TGTGCCAGCAGCGTAGGAGCGGTAGGGCAGCCCCAGCATTTT. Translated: CASSVGAVGQPQHF.

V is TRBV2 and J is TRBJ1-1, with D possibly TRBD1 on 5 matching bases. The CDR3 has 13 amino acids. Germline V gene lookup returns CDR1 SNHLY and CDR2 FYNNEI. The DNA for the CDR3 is TGTGCAAATACGGGGGGAAAGAACACTGAAGCTTTCTTT. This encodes CANTGGKNTEAFF.

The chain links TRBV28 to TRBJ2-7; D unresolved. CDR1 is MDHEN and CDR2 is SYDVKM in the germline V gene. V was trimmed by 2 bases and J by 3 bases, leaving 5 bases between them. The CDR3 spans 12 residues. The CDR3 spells CASSLTGYEQYF. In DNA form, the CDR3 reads TGTGCCAGCAGTTTAACCGGCTACGAGCAGTACTTC.

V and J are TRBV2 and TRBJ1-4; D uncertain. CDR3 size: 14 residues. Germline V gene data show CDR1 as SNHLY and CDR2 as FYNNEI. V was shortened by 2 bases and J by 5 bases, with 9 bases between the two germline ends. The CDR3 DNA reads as TGTGCCAGCAGTGAATGGGCCACGAATGAAAAACTGTTTTTT. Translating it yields CASSEWATNEKLFF.

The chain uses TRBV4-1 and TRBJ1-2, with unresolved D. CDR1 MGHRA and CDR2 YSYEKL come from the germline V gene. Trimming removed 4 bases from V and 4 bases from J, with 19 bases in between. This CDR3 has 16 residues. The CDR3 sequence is CASSPRTGGLAYGYTF. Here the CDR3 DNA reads TGCGCCAGCAGCCCGCGAACCGGAGGGTTGGCCTATGGCTACACCTTC.

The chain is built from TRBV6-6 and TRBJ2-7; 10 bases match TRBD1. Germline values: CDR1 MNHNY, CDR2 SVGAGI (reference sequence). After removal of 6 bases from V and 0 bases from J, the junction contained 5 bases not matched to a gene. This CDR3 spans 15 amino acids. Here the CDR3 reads CASSRQGASSYEQYF. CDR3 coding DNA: TGTGCCAGCAGCCGACAGGGGGCGAGCTCCTACGAGCAGTACTTC.

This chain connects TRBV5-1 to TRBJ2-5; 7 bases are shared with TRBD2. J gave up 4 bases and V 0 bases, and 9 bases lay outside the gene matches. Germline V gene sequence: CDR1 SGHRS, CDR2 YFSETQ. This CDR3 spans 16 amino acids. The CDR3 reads CASSLDESGEGETQYF. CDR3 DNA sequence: TGCGCCAGCAGCTTGGATGAGTCGGGGGAGGGAGAGACCCAGTACTTC.